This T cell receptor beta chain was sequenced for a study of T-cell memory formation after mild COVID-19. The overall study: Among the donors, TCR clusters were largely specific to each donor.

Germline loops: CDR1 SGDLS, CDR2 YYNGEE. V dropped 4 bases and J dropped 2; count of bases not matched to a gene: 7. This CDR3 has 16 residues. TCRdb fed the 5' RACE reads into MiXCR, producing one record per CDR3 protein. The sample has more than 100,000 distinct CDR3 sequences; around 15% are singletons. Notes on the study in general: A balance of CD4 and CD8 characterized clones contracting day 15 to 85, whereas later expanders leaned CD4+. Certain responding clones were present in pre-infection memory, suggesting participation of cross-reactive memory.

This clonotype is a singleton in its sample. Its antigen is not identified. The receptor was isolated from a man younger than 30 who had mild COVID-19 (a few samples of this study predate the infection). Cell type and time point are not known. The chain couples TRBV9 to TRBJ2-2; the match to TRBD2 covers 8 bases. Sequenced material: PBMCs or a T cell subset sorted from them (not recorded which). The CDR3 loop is CASSHRTSPNTGELFF. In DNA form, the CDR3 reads TGTGCCAGCAGCCACAGGACTAGCCCTAACACCGGGGAGCTGTTTTTT. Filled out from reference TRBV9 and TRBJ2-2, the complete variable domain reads DSGVTQTPKHLITATGQRVTLRCSPRSGDLSVYWYQQSLDQGLQFLIQYYNGEERAKGNILERFSAQQFPDLHSELNLSSLELGDSALYFCASSHRTSPNTGELFFGEGSRLTVL.